These 19 T cell receptor beta chains came from one sample sequenced in a study of T-cell memory formation after mild COVID-19. TCRdb reprocessed the 5' RACE reads with MiXCR, giving one entry per CDR3 protein. The table records over 500,000 distinct CDR3 sequences, around 16% of them present only once. The sequenced material came from PBMCs or a T cell subset sorted from them (not recorded which). All receptors come from an adult woman who had mild COVID-19 (a few samples of this study predate the infection). Cell type and time point are not known.

The chain carries TRBV7-9 and TRBJ2-7; 7 bases align to TRBD1. The CDR3 contains 13 residues. CDR1 and CDR2 from the germline V gene are SEHNR and FQNEAQ (reference sequence). V was clipped by 4 bases and J by 3 bases; unmatched bases: 3. CDR3 protein: CASSWSGGYEQYF. The CDR3 nucleotides read TGTGCCAGCAGCTGGTCAGGGGGCTACGAGCAGTACTTC. The full variable domain, in which reference TRBV7-9 and TRBJ2-7 provide the parts outside the CDR3, is DTGVSQNPRHKITKRGQNVTFRCDPISEHNRLYWYRQTLGQGPEFLTYFQNEAQLEKSRLLSDRFSAERPKGSFSTLEIQRTEQGDSAMYLCASSWSGGYEQYFGPGTRLTVT.

The V and J genes are TRBV20-1 and TRBJ2-7; no firm D call. The CDR3 has 12 amino acids. Germline CDR1 and CDR2: DFQATT and SNEGSKA (reference sequence). V shed 3 bases and J shed 7 bases, with 13 bases lying between them. The CDR3 loop reads CSARDGRREQYF. The DNA for the CDR3 is TGCAGTGCTAGGGACGGCCGTAGAGAGCAGTACTTC.

The V call is TRBV5-6, the J call TRBJ2-7, with D possibly matching TRBD1 (6 bases). The V end lost 3 bases, the J end lost 0 bases, and 16 bases lay between the germline ends. CDR1 and CDR2 from the germline V gene are SGHDT and YYEEEE. The CDR3 is 16 residues long. CDR3 DNA sequence: TGTGCCAGCAGCTGGGCCGGGACACGGAGCTCCTACGAGCAGTACTTC. It is translated as CASSWAGTRSSYEQYF.

This clonotype was counted between two and nine times. The CDR3 spells CAISESQEPNTGELFF. CDR3 DNA sequence: TGTGCCATCAGTGAGTCACAGGAACCAAACACCGGGGAGCTGTTTTTT. The chain couples TRBV10-3 to TRBJ2-2; tentatively, D is TRBD1 (5 bases). The germline gives CDR1 ENHRY, CDR2 SYGVKD. V was pared by 0 bases and J by 2 bases, with 10 bases between. This CDR3 has 16 amino acids.

This clonotype was observed a few times. DNA for the CDR3: TGTGCCAGCAGTTACGGGACGGGACTTAATGAAAAACTGTTTTTT. Protein sequence: CASSYGTGLNEKLFF. J is TRBJ1-4 and V is TRBV6-6, with D tentatively TRBD1 (5 bases). The V gene's germline CDR1 is MNHNY and CDR2 SVGAGI (reference sequence). The CDR3 consists of 15 residues. The V end was cut by 2 bases, the J end by 4 bases, with 11 bases between.

This clonotype was detected many times. The chain links TRBV5-5 to TRBJ2-2, with D possibly being TRBD2 (6 bases). V lost 4 bases and J 4 bases, leaving 17 bases between the germline ends. The CDR3 is made up of 16 amino acids. Looked up from germline, CDR1 is SGHKS and CDR2 is YYEKEE (reference sequence). This CDR3 is CASSPLGGDGTGELFF. The CDR3 DNA reads as TGTGCCAGCAGCCCCCTAGGAGGGGACGGCACCGGGGAGCTGTTTTTT. Combining the CDR3 with reference TRBV5-5 and TRBJ2-2 gives the whole variable domain DAGVTQSPTHLIKTRGQQVTLRCSPISGHKSVSWYQQVLGQGPQFIFQYYEKEERGRGNFPDRFSARQFPNYSSELNVNALLLGDSALYLCASSPLGGDGTGELFFGEGSRLTVL.

This clonotype was seen at least ten times. The chain couples TRBV12-3 or TRBV12-4 to TRBJ2-1; D could derive from TRBD1 or TRBD2 (5 bases each). The V end lost 2 bases, the J end lost 7 bases, and 12 bases lay between the germline ends. The CDR3 extends over 14 amino acids. CDR3 protein: CASSLWGKGNEQFF. CDR3 DNA sequence: TGTGCCAGCAGTTTATGGGGGAAGGGGAATGAGCAGTTCTTC.

In this sample, this clonotype turned up a few times. The chain is built from TRBV11-3 and TRBJ2-1, with 8 bases aligning to TRBD2. This CDR3 is 17 amino acids long. Germline CDR1 reads SGHNT; CDR2 reads YENEEA. After removal of 7 bases from V and 0 bases from J, the junction contained 11 bases not matched to a gene. CDR3 amino acids: CASNGRGAQSSYNEQFF. Written as DNA, the CDR3 is TGTGCCAGCAATGGGCGGGGGGCCCAAAGCTCCTACAATGAGCAGTTCTTC.

The rearrangement joins TRBV5-1 to TRBJ2-1; TRBD2 matches at 12 bases. Germline values: CDR1 SGHRS, CDR2 YFSETQ. After removal of 0 bases from V and 0 bases from J, the junction contained 7 bases not matched to a gene. The CDR3 contains 19 residues. The CDR3 nucleotides read TGCGCCAGCAGCTTGGCCGGGACTAGCGGGTCCAGCTCCTACAATGAGCAGTTCTTC. Translated: CASSLAGTSGSSSYNEQFF.

V usage is TRBV19 and J usage is TRBJ2-2; 7 nucleotides match TRBD1. This CDR3 comprises 16 residues. V trimming: 4 bases; J trimming: 0 bases; junction bases outside the gene matches: 5. Germline V gene lookup returns CDR1 LNHDA and CDR2 SQIVND (reference sequence). This CDR3 is CASSTWTGTNTGELFF. In nucleotides, the CDR3 is TGTGCCAGTAGTACGTGGACAGGAACGAACACCGGGGAGCTGTTTTTT.

This clonotype was recorded a few times. The chain is built from TRBV21-1 and TRBJ1-2. TRBV21-1 is marked as a pseudogene. The CDR3 runs to 14 residues. CDR3 loop: CASSKDGRVYGYTF. The CDR3 DNA sequence: TGTGCCAGCAGCAAAGATGGCAGAGTCTATGGCTACACCTTC.

The chain links TRBV2 to TRBJ1-5, with D tentatively TRBD1 (6 bases). The CDR3 extends over 16 amino acids. Trimming took 4 bases from V and 4 from J, leaving 17 bases between them. CDR1 is SNHLY and CDR2 is FYNNEI in the germline V gene. CDR3 in DNA: TGTGCCAGCAGTGGGCGGGCAGGGGCATTGAATCAGCCCCAGCATTTT. Its protein product is CASSGRAGALNQPQHF.

At least ten counts were recorded for this clonotype. The chain links TRBV29-1 to TRBJ1-1; 7 nucleotides line up with TRBD1. V was pared by 7 bases and J by 4 bases, with 9 bases of the junction left unmatched. The CDR3 length is 13 residues. Germline lookup yields CDR1 SQVTM and CDR2 ANQGSEA. CDR3 coding DNA: TGCAGCGCCTCTCCCCCAGGGGGCACTGAAGCTTTCTTT. This translates into CSASPPGGTEAFF. The whole variable domain, filled in from reference TRBV29-1 and TRBJ1-1, reads SAVISQKPSRDICQRGTSLTIQCQVDSQVTMMFWYRQQPGQSLTLIATANQGSEATYESGFVIDKFPISRPNLTFSTLTVSNMSPEDSSIYLCSASPPGGTEAFFGQGTRLTVV.

This clonotype was detected a few times. The V gene is TRBV7-9, the J gene TRBJ1-5; maybe TRBD1 (5 bases). V dropped 5 bases and J dropped 4 bases, with 12 bases sitting between them. The CDR3 extends over 14 amino acids. Germline-derived CDR1 and CDR2 are SEHNR and FQNEAQ (reference sequence). CDR3 in amino acids: CASSPTGINQPQHF. The DNA for the CDR3 is TGTGCCAGCAGCCCAACAGGAATTAATCAGCCCCAGCATTTT.

The table lists this clonotype with a few counts. This chain links TRBV12-5 with TRBJ2-5; 13 bases line up with TRBD2. The CDR3 has 16 residues. Germline CDR1 is LGHNT and CDR2 is FRNRAP. V lost 4 bases and J lost 5; bases outside the gene matches: 7. In DNA form, the CDR3 reads TGTGCTAGTGGTTCCAAAGGACTAGCGGGAGCGGAGACCCAGTACTTC. This translates into CASGSKGLAGAETQYF.

This clonotype has a handful of counts. This chain links TRBV20-1 with TRBJ2-1; the D is unclear. Trimming shortened V by 5 bases and J by 7 bases, and 15 bases separated the two germline ends. The length of the CDR3 is 13 residues. CDR1 DFQATT and CDR2 SNEGSKA come from the germline V gene (reference sequence). The CDR3 DNA sequence: TGCAGTGCTTGGTGGCCTCTGGGGAATGAGCAGTTCTTC. This codes for CSAWWPLGNEQFF.

The rearrangement links TRBV15 to TRBJ2-5; D tentatively fits TRBD1 or TRBD2 (7 bases each). Germline V gene lookup returns CDR1 LNHNV and CDR2 YYDKDF (reference sequence). The length of the CDR3 is 14 residues. Trimming removed 7 bases from V and 5 bases from J, with 17 bases in between. The CDR3 reads CATKEDRRGETQYF. Here the CDR3 DNA reads TGTGCCACCAAAGAGGACAGGCGGGGGGAGACCCAGTACTTC.

The V and J genes are TRBV5-1 and TRBJ2-3, with TRBD2 identical over 10 bases. The V segment lost 0 bases and the J segment 2 bases; nucleotides outside the gene matches: 9. There are 18 residues in the CDR3. Germline-derived CDR1 and CDR2 are SGHRS and YFSETQ. This CDR3 is CASSLGLAGVYSTDTQYF. The CDR3 coding sequence is TGCGCCAGCAGCTTGGGTCTAGCGGGGGTATATTCCACAGATACGCAGTATTTT. The entire variable domain, with the rest obtained from reference TRBV5-1 and TRBJ2-3, is as follows: KAGVTQTPRYLIKTRGQQVTLSCSPISGHRSVSWYQQTPGQGLQFLFEYFSETQRNKGNFPGRFSGRQFSNSRSEMNVSTLELGDSALYLCASSLGLAGVYSTDTQYFGPGTRLTVL.

The V call is TRBV29-1, the J call TRBJ1-2; D is uncertain. V lost 2 bases and J 9 bases, leaving 13 bases between the germline ends. CDR1 is SQVTM and CDR2 is ANQGSEA in the germline V gene. CDR3 length: 12 amino acids. CDR3 sequence reads: CSVEIARESYTF. In DNA, the CDR3 is TGCAGCGTTGAAATCGCGAGGGAGAGCTACACCTTC.